Each of the 24 T cell receptor beta chains below was sequenced from the same sample in a study of cytomegalovirus exposure and HLA in healthy donors. Here immunoSEQ multiplex PCR was the method, and the copy in TCRdb shows in-frame clones only, minus some. This sample has 68,000 or so clones, with more than 70% found just once. Sequenced: PBMCs. These receptors were collected from a woman under 30 in good health and CMV-seronegative.

The genes are TRBV30 and TRBJ2-7; possibly TRBD1 for D (7 bases). There are 14 residues in the CDR3. The germline V gene encodes CDR1 GTSNPN and CDR2 SVGIG (reference sequence). V lost 3 bases and J 2 bases, leaving 14 bases between the germline ends. As DNA, the CDR3 is TGTGCCTGGAGCCGGGGGACAGTCCCCTACGAGCAGTACTTC. Its protein is CAWSRGTVPYEQYF.

This chain joins TRBV29-1 and TRBJ1-1; 7 bases are a match to TRBD1. Germline V gene lookup returns CDR1 SQVTM and CDR2 ANQGSEA. The junction had 7 bases not matched to a gene; V was cut back by 7 bases and J by 2 bases. The CDR3 sequence is 13 residues long. CDR3 loop: CSGTTGQNTEAFF. Written as DNA, the CDR3 is TGCAGCGGGACGACAGGGCAAAACACTGAAGCTTTCTTT.

This chain links TRBV6-5 with TRBJ2-1; D possibly corresponds to TRBD2 (5 bases). The CDR3 extends over 13 amino acids. V lost 6 bases and J lost 6, with 12 bases in between. Looked up from germline, CDR1 is MNHEY and CDR2 is SVGAGI. The CDR3 is CASRPTGFNEQFF. CDR3 coding DNA: TGTGCCAGCAGGCCCACGGGATTCAATGAGCAGTTCTTC.

The chain uses TRBV6-1 and TRBJ2-1; D may be TRBD2 (7 bases). Trimming removed 3 bases from V and 4 bases from J, with 13 bases in between. The CDR3 contains 15 residues. Germline V gene data show CDR1 as MNHNS and CDR2 as SASEGT. CDR3 in DNA: TGTGCCAGCAGTGAGGGGGCGGGGGCTTACAATGAGCAGTTCTTC. It is translated as CASSEGAGAYNEQFF.

The chain carries TRBV6-5 and TRBJ2-7, with TRBD2 matching 7 bases. Looked up from germline, CDR1 is MNHEY and CDR2 is SVGAGI. CDR3 length: 14 amino acids. V lost 7 bases, J lost 1 base, and 7 bases stayed unmatched. CDR3 protein: CASKAGGGSYEQYF. The DNA for the CDR3 is TGTGCCAGCAAGGCGGGCGGGGGATCCTACGAGCAGTACTTC.

The rearrangement uses TRBV30 and TRBJ1-6, with a tentative D call TRBD1 (5 bases). Looked up from germline, CDR1 is GTSNPN and CDR2 is SVGIG (reference sequence). The CDR3 is 13 amino acids. Trimming cost V 3 bases and J 8 bases, with 11 bases left between them. The CDR3 here is CAWRRGSDSPLHF. CDR3 nucleotides: TGTGCCTGGAGGCGGGGGAGCGATTCACCCCTCCACTTT.

The chain recombines TRBV11-2 with TRBJ2-1, with D possibly matching TRBD2 (6 bases). The CDR3 sequence is 15 residues long. Trimming pared 3 bases from V and 0 bases from J, leaving 9 bases between. Germline V CDR1 and CDR2: SGHAT, FQNNGV. CDR3 region: CASSFSGSSYNEQFF. The CDR3 nucleotides read TGTGCCAGCAGCTTTAGCGGTAGCTCCTACAATGAGCAGTTCTTC.

The chain has TRBV27 and TRBJ2-7, with D possibly matching TRBD1 (6 bases). This CDR3 contains 13 residues. Germline lookup yields CDR1 MNHEY and CDR2 SMNVEV (reference sequence). Trimming shortened V by 2 bases and J by 1 base, and 6 bases separated the two germline ends. The chain's CDR3 is CASSLQGSYEQYF. CDR3 bases: TGTGCCAGCAGTTTACAGGGGTCCTACGAGCAGTACTTC.

This chain links TRBV5-1 with TRBJ2-3; TRBD2 is a possible D gene (5 bases). The germline CDR1 and CDR2 sequences are SGHRS and YFSETQ. Trimming removed 4 bases from V and 4 bases from J, with 10 bases in between. This CDR3 is built from 13 residues. CDR3 sequence: CASSPPSPDTQYF. CDR3 nucleotides: TGCGCCAGCAGCCCGCCTAGCCCAGATACGCAGTATTTT. The full variable domain, with the rest looked up from reference TRBV5-1 and TRBJ2-3, is KAGVTQTPRYLIKTRGQQVTLSCSPISGHRSVSWYQQTPGQGLQFLFEYFSETQRNKGNFPGRFSGRQFSNSRSEMNVSTLELGDSALYLCASSPPSPDTQYFGPGTRLTVL.

The V call is TRBV4-1, the J call TRBJ1-2; 9 positions match TRBD1. In germline, CDR1 is MGHRA, CDR2 YSYEKL. With 3 bases clipped from V and 5 bases from J, the junction kept 13 bases outside the gene matches. The CDR3 is made up of 17 amino acids. CDR3 bases: TGCGCCAGCAGCCAGCACCGGGAGACAGGGGGACTATATGGCTACACCTTC. This translates into CASSQHRETGGLYGYTF.

The chain employs TRBV7-2 and TRBJ1-2, with TRBD1 as a possible D gene (5 bases). The CDR3 sequence is 14 residues long. Germline V lookup: CDR1 SGHTA, CDR2 FQGNSA. V dropped 1 base and J dropped 8 bases, with 14 bases sitting between them. CDR3: CASSLESRVGGYTF. The CDR3 DNA follows: TGTGCCAGCAGCTTAGAATCCAGGGTGGGCGGCTACACCTTC.

This clone was seen once. The rearrangement links TRBV5-1 to TRBJ2-2; D unresolved. Deletions cut 0 bases from V and 1 base from J, with 4 bases between. Germline-derived CDR1 and CDR2 are SGHRS and YFSETQ. The CDR3 is 14 amino acids. The CDR3 sequence: CASSLARNTGELFF. The CDR3 DNA sequence: TGCGCCAGCAGCTTGGCCCGGAACACCGGGGAGCTGTTTTTT.

The chain couples TRBV5-1 to TRBJ2-1; 15 bases map to TRBD2. The germline V gene has CDR1 SGHRS and CDR2 YFSETQ. The CDR3 is made up of 19 amino acids. Germline trimming cut 0 bases from V and 2 bases from J; bases unmatched to any gene: 6. The CDR3 spells CASSLVRTSGRATYNEQFF. CDR3 in DNA: TGCGCCAGCAGCTTGGTTCGGACTAGCGGGAGGGCGACCTACAATGAGCAGTTCTTC.

V and J are TRBV7-2 and TRBJ2-5; 13 positions agree with TRBD2. This CDR3 comprises 16 residues. Germline lookup yields CDR1 SGHTA and CDR2 FQGNSA. The V and J ends lost 6 bases and 9 bases, in that order; junction bases with no gene match: 13. CDR3 protein: CASRPRLAGGNRAQYF. The CDR3 DNA follows: TGTGCCAGCAGGCCAAGACTAGCGGGGGGTAATAGGGCCCAGTACTTC.

This chain uses TRBV27 with TRBJ2-3, with unresolved D. The CDR3 totals 15 residues. Trimming cost V 5 bases and J 1 base, with 13 bases left between them. The germline V gene encodes CDR1 MNHEY and CDR2 SMNVEV (reference sequence). The CDR3 sequence: CASSTTTSRTDTQYF. The CDR3 DNA sequence: TGTGCCAGCAGTACAACTACCTCTCGCACAGATACGCAGTATTTT.

The chain couples TRBV5-4 to TRBJ2-7; a weak D match, TRBD1 (8 bases). This CDR3 is 15 amino acids long. Germline CDR1 and CDR2: SGHNT and YYREEE (reference sequence). V dropped 4 bases and J dropped 7 bases, with 21 bases sitting between them. The CDR3 coding sequence is TGTGCCAGCAGCAGGGGAGGGACAGGCCGAGAGGAGCAGTACTTC. It translates to CASSRGGTGREEQYF.

This clone was recorded only once. The rearrangement joins TRBV5-5 to TRBJ1-2; maybe TRBD1 (5 bases). The germline V gene has CDR1 SGHKS and CDR2 YYEKEE (reference sequence). V was trimmed by 2 bases and J by 3 bases, leaving 11 bases between them. This CDR3 spans 14 amino acids. CDR3 bases: TGTGCCAGCAGCTTTCGGGACTCATACTATGGCTACACCTTC. Protein product: CASSFRDSYYGYTF.

The rearrangement uses TRBV4-1 and TRBJ2-3, with TRBD2 matching over 8 bases. V lost 0 bases and J lost 6; bases outside the gene matches: 5. The CDR3 length is 15 residues. Germline CDR1 reads MGHRA; CDR2 reads YSYEKL. In DNA, the CDR3 is TGCGCCAGCAGCCAAGACGAAGCGGGGGATGATACGCAGTATTTT. Translating gives CASSQDEAGDDTQYF.

J is TRBJ2-3 and V is TRBV2, with D tentatively TRBD2 (6 bases). Trimming took off 4 bases at V and 0 bases at J, with 14 bases between the two ends. The CDR3 extends over 16 amino acids. Germline assignment: CDR1 SNHLY and CDR2 FYNNEI. CDR3 DNA: TGTGCCAGCAGTGTGAGGCTAGCGTTTAGCACAGATACGCAGTATTTT. It yields the protein CASSVRLAFSTDTQYF.

About this clone itself: One end of the junction fails to match germline, which may point to a read error. Other DNA sequences from this sample encode an identical CDR3 as well. The chain is built from TRBV13 and TRBJ1-1; perhaps TRBD1 as D (6 bases). CDR3 length: 15 residues. Germline V lookup: CDR1 PRHDT, CDR2 FYEKMQ (reference sequence). The CDR3 DNA is TGCGCCAGCAGCTTGGGGGGGGCAGGGAACACTGAAGCTTTCTTT. The encoded protein is CASSLGGAGNTEAFF.

The chain is built from TRBV10-1 and TRBJ2-3; TRBD2 matches 9 bases. The ends lost 1 base at V and 0 bases at J; junction bases unmatched: 8. The CDR3 runs 18 residues. Germline CDR1 WNHNN, CDR2 SYGVQD (reference sequence). CDR3 DNA: TGCGCCAGCAGTGAGTTTAGCGGGGGCCGCCAGAGCACAGATACGCAGTATTTT. Its protein product is CASSEFSGGRQSTDTQYF.

CDR3 sequence reads: CATSRDKGQSHSGANVLTF. CDR3 bases: TGTGCCACCAGCAGAGATAAGGGACAGAGTCACTCTGGGGCCAACGTCCTGACTTTC. The chain uses TRBV15 and TRBJ2-6; 7 bases line up with TRBD1. The V gene's germline CDR1 is LNHNV and CDR2 YYDKDF (reference sequence). The CDR3 has 19 amino acids. The ends lost 0 bases at V and 0 bases at J; junction bases unmatched: 8.

This chain joins TRBV5-1 and TRBJ2-5; 9 nucleotides align to TRBD1. With V trimmed by 3 bases and J by 1 base, 7 bases remained unmatched. The CDR3 sequence is 16 residues long. The germline V gene encodes CDR1 SGHRS and CDR2 YFSETQ. As DNA, the CDR3 is TGCGCCAGCAGCTCCTCAGCGGGACAGGGCCAAGAGACCCAGTACTTC. It encodes CASSSSAGQGQETQYF.

The V gene is TRBV4-1, the J gene TRBJ1-4; no firm D call. Germline V gives CDR1 MGHRA, CDR2 YSYEKL. Trimming took off 4 bases at V and 7 bases at J, with 13 bases between the two ends. This CDR3 has 14 residues. CDR3 in DNA: TGCGCCAGCAGCCCGTCTGGGCGGGGTGAAAAACTGTTTTTT. Translation gives CASSPSGRGEKLFF.